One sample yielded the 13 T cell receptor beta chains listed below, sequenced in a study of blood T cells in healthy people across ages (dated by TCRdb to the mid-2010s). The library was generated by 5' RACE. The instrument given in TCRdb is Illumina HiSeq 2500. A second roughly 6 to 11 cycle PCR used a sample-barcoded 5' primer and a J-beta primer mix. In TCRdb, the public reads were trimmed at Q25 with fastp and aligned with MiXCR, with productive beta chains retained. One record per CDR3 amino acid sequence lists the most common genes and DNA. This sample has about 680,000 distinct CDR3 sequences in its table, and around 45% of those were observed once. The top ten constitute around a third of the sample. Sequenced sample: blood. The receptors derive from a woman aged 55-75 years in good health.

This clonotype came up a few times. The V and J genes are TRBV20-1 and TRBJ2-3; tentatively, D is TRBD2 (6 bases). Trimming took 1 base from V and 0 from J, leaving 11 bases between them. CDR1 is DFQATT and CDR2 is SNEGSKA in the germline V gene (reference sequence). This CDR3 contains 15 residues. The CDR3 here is CSARVLGRSTDTQYF. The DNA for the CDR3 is TGCAGTGCTAGAGTTCTCGGGAGAAGCACAGATACGCAGTATTTT.

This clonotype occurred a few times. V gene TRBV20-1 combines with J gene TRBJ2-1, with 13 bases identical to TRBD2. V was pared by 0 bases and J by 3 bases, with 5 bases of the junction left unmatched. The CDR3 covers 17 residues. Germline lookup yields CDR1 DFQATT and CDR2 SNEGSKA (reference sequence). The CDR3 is CSARERGLAGLYNEQFF. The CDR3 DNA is TGCAGTGCTAGAGAGAGGGGACTAGCGGGACTCTACAATGAGCAGTTCTTC.

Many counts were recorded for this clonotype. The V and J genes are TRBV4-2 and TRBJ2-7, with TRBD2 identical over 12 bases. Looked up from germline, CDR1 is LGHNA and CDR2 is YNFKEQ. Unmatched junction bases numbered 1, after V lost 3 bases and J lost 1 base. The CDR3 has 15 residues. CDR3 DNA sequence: TGTGCCAGCAGCCAGACTAGCGGGAGTTCCTACGAGCAGTACTTC. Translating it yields CASSQTSGSSYEQYF.

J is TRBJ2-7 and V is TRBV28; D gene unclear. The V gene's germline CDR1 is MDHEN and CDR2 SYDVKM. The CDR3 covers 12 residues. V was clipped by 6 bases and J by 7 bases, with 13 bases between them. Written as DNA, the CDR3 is TGTGCCAGCAGGAGGCTGGGGTTGGAGCAGTACTTC. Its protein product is CASRRLGLEQYF. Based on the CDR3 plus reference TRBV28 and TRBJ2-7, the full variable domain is DVKVTQSSRYLVKRTGEKVFLECVQDMDHENMFWYRQDPGLGLRLIYFSYDVKMKEKGDIPEGYSVSREKKERFSLILESASTNQTSMYLCASRRLGLEQYFGPGTRLTVT.

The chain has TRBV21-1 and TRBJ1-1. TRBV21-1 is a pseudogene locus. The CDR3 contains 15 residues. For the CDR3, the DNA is TGTGCCAGCAGCAAAAACGGTGGGTTGAACACTGAAGCTTTCTTT. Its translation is CASSKNGGLNTEAFF.

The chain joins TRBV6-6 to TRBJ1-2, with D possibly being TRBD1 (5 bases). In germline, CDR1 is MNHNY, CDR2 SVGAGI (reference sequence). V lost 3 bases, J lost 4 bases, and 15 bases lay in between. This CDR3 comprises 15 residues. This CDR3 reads CASSYPTQELYGYTF. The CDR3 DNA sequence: TGTGCCAGCAGTTATCCTACACAGGAACTCTATGGCTACACCTTC.

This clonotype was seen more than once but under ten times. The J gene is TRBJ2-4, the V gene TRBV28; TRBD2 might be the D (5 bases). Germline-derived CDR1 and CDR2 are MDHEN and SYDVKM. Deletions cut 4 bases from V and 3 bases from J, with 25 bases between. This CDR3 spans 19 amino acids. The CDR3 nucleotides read TGTGCCAGCAGTTCTCCCCCCTGGGAGTGGAGCGTAGGCAAAAACATTCAGTACTTC. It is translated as CASSSPPWEWSVGKNIQYF.

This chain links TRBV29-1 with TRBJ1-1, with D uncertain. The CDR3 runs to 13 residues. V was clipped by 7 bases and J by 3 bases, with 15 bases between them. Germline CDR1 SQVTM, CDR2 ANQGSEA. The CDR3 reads CSAVGIGYTEAFF. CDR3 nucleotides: TGCAGCGCTGTCGGGATAGGGTACACTGAAGCTTTCTTT.

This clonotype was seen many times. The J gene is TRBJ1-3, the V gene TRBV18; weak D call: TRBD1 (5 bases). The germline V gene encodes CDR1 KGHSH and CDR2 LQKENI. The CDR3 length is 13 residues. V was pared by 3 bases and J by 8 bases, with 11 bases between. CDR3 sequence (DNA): TGTGCCAGCTCACCCAGGGCGGCAGACACCATATATTTT. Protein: CASSPRAADTIYF.

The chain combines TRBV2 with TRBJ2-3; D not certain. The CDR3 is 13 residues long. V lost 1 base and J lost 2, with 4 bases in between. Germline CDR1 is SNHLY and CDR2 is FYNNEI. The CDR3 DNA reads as TGTGCCAGCAGTGAAGTTACCACAGATACGCAGTATTTT. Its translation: CASSEVTTDTQYF.

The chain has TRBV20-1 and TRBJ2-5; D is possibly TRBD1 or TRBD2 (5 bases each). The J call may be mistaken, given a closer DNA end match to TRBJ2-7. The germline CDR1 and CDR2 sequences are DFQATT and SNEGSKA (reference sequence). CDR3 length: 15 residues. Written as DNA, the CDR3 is TGCAGTGCTAGAGCGGGACGGCACCCGTGGTACGAGCAGTACTTC. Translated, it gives CSARAGRHPWYEQYF.

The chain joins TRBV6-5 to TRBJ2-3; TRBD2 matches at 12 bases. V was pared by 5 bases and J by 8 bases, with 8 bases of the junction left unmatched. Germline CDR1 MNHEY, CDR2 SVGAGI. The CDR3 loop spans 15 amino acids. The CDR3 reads CASSDRLAGEGTQYF. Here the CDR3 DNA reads TGTGCCAGCAGTGACCGACTAGCGGGAGAGGGTACGCAGTATTTT.

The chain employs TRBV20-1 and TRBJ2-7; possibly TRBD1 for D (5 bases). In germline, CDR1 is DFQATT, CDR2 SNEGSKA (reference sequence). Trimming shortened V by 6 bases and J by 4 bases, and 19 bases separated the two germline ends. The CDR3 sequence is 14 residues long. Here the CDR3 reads CSATRQSSGYEQYF. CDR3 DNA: TGCAGTGCGACCCGACAGAGTTCAGGATACGAGCAGTACTTC.